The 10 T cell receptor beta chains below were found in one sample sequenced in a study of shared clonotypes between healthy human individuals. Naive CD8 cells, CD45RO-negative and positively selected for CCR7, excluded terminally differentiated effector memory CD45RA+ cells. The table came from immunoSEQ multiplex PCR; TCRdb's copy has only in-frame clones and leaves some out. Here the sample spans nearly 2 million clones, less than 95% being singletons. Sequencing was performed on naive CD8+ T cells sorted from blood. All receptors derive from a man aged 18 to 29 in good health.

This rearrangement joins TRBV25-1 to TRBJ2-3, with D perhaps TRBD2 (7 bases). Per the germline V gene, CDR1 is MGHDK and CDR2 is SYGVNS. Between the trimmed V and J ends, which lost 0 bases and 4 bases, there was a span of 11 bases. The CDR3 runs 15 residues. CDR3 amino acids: CASSEYEGGADTQYF. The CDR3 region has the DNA TGTGCCAGCAGTGAATATGAAGGGGGGGCAGATACGCAGTATTTT.

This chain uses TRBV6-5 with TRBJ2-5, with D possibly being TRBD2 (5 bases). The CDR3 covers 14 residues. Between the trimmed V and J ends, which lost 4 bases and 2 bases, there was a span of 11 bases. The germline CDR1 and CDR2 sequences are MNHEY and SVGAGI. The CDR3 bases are TGTGCCAGCAGTTTGCGGGTCCTTCAAGAGACCCAGTACTTC. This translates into CASSLRVLQETQYF.

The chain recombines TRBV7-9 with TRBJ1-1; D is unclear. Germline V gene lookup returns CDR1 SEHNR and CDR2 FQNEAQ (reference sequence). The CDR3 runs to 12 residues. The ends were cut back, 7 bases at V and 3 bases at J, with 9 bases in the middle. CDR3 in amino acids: CASKRADTEAFF. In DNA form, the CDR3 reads TGTGCCAGCAAAAGGGCGGACACTGAAGCTTTCTTT.

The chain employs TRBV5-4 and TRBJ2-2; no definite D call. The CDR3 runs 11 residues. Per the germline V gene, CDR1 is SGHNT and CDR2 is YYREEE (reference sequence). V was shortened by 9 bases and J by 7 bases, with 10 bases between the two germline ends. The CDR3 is CATHSFGELFF. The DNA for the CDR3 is TGTGCCACCCATAGTTTCGGGGAGCTGTTTTTT.

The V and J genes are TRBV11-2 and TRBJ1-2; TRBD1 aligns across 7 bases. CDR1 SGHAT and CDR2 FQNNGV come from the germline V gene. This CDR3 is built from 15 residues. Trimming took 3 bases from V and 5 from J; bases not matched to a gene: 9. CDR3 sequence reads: CASSFPDREFYGYTF. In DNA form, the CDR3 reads TGTGCCAGCAGCTTTCCTGACAGGGAGTTTTATGGCTACACCTTC.

CDR3 DNA: TGTGCCAGCAGCCCGCTAATAGGCCGTGGGGGTCTCGAGCAGTACTTC. This encodes CASSPLIGRGGLEQYF. The chain combines TRBV5-8 with TRBJ2-7; perhaps D is TRBD1 or TRBD2 (5 bases each). The CDR3 length is 16 residues. The germline V gene encodes CDR1 SGHTS and CDR2 YDEGEE. Trimming took 4 bases from V and 6 from J, leaving 23 bases between them. Full variable domain (outside the CDR3, taken from reference TRBV5-8 and TRBJ2-7): EAGVTQSPTHLIKTRGQQATLRCSPISGHTSVYWYQQALGLGLQFLLWYDEGEERNRGNFPPRFSGRQFPNYSSELNVNALELEDSALYLCASSPLIGRGGLEQYFGPGTRLTVT.

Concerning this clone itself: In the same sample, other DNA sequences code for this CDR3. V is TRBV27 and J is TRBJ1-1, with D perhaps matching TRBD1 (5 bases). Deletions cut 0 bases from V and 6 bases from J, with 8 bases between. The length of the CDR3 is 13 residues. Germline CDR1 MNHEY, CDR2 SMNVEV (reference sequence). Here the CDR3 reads CASSLSGGPEAFF. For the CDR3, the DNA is TGTGCCAGCAGTTTATCTGGGGGTCCTGAAGCTTTCTTT.

Here the CDR3 reads CASSGRGGNQPQHF. The CDR3 bases are TGCGCCAGCAGTGGAAGGGGCGGCAATCAGCCCCAGCATTTT. The chain has TRBV10-2 and TRBJ1-5; possible D gene TRBD1, 5 bases. This CDR3 has 14 residues. Deletions cut 4 bases from V and 2 bases from J, with 9 bases between. The germline gives CDR1 WSHSY, CDR2 SAAADI.

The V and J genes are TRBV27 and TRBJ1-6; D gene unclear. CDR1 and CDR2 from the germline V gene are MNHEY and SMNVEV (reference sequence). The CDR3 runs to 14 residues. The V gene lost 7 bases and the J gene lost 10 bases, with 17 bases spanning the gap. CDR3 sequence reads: CASTSGGLRSPLHF. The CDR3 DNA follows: TGTGCCAGCACCTCAGGTGGGCTGAGGTCACCCCTCCACTTT.

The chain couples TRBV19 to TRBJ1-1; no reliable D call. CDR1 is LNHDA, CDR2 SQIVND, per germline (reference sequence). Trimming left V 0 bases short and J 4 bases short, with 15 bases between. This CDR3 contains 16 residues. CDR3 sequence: CASSIDLEGMGTEAFF. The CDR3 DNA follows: TGTGCCAGTAGTATAGATTTGGAAGGGATGGGCACTGAAGCTTTCTTT.